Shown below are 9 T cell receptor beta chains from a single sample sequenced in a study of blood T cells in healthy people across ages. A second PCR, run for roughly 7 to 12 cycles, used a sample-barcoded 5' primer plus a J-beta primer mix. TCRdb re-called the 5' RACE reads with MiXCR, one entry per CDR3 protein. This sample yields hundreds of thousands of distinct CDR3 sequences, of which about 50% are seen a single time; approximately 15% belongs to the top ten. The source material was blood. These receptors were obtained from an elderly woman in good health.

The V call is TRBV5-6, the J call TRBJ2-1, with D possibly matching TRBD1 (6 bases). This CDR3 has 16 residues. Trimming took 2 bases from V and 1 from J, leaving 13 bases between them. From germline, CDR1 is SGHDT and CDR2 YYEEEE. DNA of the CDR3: TGTGCCAGCAGCTTTGGGGGCCCTCCATCCTACAATGAGCAGTTCTTC. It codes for CASSFGGPPSYNEQFF.

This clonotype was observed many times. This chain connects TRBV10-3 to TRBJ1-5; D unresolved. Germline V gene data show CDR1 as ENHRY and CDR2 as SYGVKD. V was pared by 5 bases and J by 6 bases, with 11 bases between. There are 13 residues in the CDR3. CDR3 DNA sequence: TGTGCCATCAGTTGGTCACAGTTTCAGCCCCAGCATTTT. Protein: CAISWSQFQPQHF.

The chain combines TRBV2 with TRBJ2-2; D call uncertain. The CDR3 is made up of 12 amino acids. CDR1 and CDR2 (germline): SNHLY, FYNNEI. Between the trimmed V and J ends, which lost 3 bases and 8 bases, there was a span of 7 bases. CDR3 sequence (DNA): TGTGCCAGCAGTGAGGGCAGTGGGGAGCTGTTTTTT. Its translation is CASSEGSGELFF.

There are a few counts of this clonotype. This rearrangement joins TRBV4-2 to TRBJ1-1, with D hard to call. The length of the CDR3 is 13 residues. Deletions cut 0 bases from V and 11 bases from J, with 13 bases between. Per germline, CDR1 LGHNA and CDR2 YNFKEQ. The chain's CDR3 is CASSQELPKVAFF. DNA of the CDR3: TGTGCCAGCAGCCAAGAACTGCCAAAGGTGGCTTTCTTT.

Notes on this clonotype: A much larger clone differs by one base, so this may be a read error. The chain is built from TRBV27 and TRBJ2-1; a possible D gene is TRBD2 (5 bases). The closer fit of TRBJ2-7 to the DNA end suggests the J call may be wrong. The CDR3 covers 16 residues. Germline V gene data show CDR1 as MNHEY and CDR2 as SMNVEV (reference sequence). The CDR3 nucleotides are TGTGCCAGCAGTTTAGAGGGTAGCTACCTATACAATGAGCAGTACTTC. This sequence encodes CASSLEGSYLYNEQYF.

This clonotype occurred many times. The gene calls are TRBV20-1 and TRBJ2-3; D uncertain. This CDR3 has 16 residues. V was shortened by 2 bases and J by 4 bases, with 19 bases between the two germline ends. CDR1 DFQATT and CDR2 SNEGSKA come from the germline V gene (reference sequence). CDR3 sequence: CSARRIYRVVADTQYF. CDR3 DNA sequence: TGCAGTGCTAGAAGGATCTACCGGGTAGTAGCAGATACGCAGTATTTT.

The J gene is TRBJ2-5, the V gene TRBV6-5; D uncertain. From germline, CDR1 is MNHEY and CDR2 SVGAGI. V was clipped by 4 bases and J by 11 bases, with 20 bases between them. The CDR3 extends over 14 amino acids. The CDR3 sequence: CASSFDLLNNEQYF. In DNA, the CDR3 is TGTGCCAGCAGTTTTGACCTGCTAAACAATGAGCAGTACTTC.

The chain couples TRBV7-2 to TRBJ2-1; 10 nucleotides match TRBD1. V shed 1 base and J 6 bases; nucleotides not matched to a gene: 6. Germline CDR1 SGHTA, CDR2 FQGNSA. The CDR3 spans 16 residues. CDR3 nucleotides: TGTGCCAGCAGCTTAGAGGGGACAGGGGTTAGCAATGAGCAGTTCTTC. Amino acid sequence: CASSLEGTGVSNEQFF.

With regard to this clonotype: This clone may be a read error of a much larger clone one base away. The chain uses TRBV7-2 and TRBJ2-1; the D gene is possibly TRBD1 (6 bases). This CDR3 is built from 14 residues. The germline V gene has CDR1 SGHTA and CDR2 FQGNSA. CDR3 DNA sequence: TGTGCCAGCAGTTTAGATATTACAGGGAATGAGCAGTTCTTC. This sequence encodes CASSLDITGNEQFF.